This TCR beta chain comes out of a study of T cells in Graves' hyperthyroidism and ophthalmopathy. Patients were excluded because of uncontrolled infection, other autoimmune disease, pregnancy or lactation. Diagnosis relied on clinical symptoms, serum thyroxine and TRAb, thyroid ultrasound and orbital computed tomography. At first hyperthyroidism diagnosis, before any ophthalmopathy symptoms, the blood sample was collected. TCR beta CDR3 sequences were amplified from RNA transcripts. Using the HTBI primer set, a first-round RT-PCR was run on the TCR CDR3. MiXCR, run by TCRdb on the multiplex PCR reads, gives a single entry per CDR3 protein. The sample comprises hundreds of thousands of distinct CDR3 sequences, 18% of which are singletons, and 16% rests with the top ten. CDR3 length: 14 residues. Trimming removed 0 bases at V and 4 bases at J, with 7 bases between. Per germline, CDR1 MNHNS and CDR2 SASEGT.

The J gene is TRBJ1-3, the V gene TRBV6-1, with D unclear. This receptor was taken from a woman aged 45-65 years with Graves' hyperthyroidism that later progressed to Graves' ophthalmopathy. Sequencing was carried out using blood. In DNA form, the CDR3 reads TGTGCCAGCAGTGAAGCAGGGTACGGAAACACCATATATTTT. This codes for CASSEAGYGNTIYF.